These 3 T cell receptor beta chains came from one sample sequenced in a study of blood T cells in healthy people across ages. For the second PCR, which ran for about 7 to 12 cycles, a sample-barcoded 5' primer and a J-beta primer mix were used. MiXCR, run by TCRdb on the 5' RACE reads, gives a single entry per CDR3 protein. This sample carries hundreds of thousands of distinct CDR3 sequences, less than 25% of them seen once, and the ten largest clones take 8.5% to 9.5%. The same data also went into a second study, on T cells of mothers and their children.

Sequencing was carried out using blood. Every receptor here comes from a boy aged 5 to 17 in good health.

This clonotype was found a few times. V is TRBV29-1 and J is TRBJ2-2; D could derive from TRBD1 or TRBD2 (5 bases each). The CDR3 covers 16 residues. Germline CDR1 is SQVTM and CDR2 is ANQGSEA. Trimming left V 7 bases short and J 4 bases short, with 22 bases between. The CDR3 DNA is TGCAGCGGACGGTGGAGAACCGGGACGCCCACCGGGGAGCTGTTTTTT. It encodes CSGRWRTGTPTGELFF.

This clonotype has a handful of counts. V and J are TRBV5-6 and TRBJ1-2; TRBD1 aligns across 9 bases. The CDR3 sequence is 17 residues long. Germline-derived CDR1 and CDR2 are SGHDT and YYEEEE. V shed 0 bases and J 3 bases; nucleotides not matched to a gene: 9. The CDR3 nucleotides read TGTGCCAGCAGCTTGGCCAGTAGGGACAGGGAGGACTATGGCTACACCTTC. Encoded protein: CASSLASRDREDYGYTF.

This clonotype was recorded a few times. This chain joins TRBV2 and TRBJ2-7; 8 bases agree with TRBD1. Trimming removed 2 bases from V and 2 bases from J; junction bases left unmatched: 5. This CDR3 has 15 amino acids. Germline-derived CDR1 and CDR2 are SNHLY and FYNNEI. CDR3 DNA: TGTGCCAGCAGTGAACTTGGGGGACAGGCCTACGAGCAGTACTTC. Its translation: CASSELGGQAYEQYF.